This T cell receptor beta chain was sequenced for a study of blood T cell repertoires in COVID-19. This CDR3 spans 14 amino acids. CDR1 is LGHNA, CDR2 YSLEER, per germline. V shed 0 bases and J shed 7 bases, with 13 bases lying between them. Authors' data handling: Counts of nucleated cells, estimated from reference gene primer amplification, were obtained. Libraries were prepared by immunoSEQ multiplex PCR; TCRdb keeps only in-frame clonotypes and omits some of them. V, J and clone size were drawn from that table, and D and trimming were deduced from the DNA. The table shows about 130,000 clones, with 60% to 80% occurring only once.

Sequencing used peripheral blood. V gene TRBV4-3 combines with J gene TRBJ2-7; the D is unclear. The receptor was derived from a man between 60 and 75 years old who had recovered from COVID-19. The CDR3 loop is CASSQDILLREQYF. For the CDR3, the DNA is TGCGCCAGCAGCCAAGATATCCTTTTGAGGGAGCAGTACTTC.